This section outlines one T cell receptor (beta chain) sequence together with its context. These data come from a study of blood T cell repertoires in COVID-19. The table came from immunoSEQ multiplex PCR; TCRdb's copy has only in-frame clones and leaves some out. The sample carries 120,000 or so clones, 88% recorded once. This TCR was sampled from a human donor in a cohort sampled during active COVID-19. Sequenced sample: peripheral blood.

The CDR3 DNA is TGTGCCAGCAGCTTAGGTCCAGGGTGGGGTGTTTCGGCCCTCCACTTT. This translates into CASSLGPGWGVSALHF. This chain connects TRBV7-9 to TRBJ1-6; D possibly corresponds to TRBD1 (5 bases). The CDR3 extends over 16 amino acids. The ends were cut back, 1 base at V and 14 bases at J, with 21 bases in the middle. From germline, CDR1 is SEHNR and CDR2 FQNEAQ (reference sequence). Full variable domain (outside the CDR3, taken from reference TRBV7-9 and TRBJ1-6): DTGVSQNPRHKITKRGQNVTFRCDPISEHNRLYWYRQTLGQGPEFLTYFQNEAQLEKSRLLSDRFSAERPKGSFSTLEIQRTEQGDSAMYLCASSLGPGWGVSALHFGNGTRLTVT.